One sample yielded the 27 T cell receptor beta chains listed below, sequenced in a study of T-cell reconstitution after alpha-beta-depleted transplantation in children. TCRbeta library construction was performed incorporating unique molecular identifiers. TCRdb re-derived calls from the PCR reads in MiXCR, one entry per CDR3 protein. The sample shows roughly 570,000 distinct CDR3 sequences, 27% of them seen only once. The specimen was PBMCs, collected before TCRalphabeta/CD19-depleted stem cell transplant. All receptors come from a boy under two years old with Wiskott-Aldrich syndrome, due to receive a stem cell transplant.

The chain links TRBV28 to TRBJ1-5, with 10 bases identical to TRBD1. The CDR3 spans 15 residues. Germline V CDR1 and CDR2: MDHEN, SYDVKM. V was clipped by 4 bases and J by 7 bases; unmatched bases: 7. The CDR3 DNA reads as TGTGCCAGCAGTTCGAGGGACAGGGGAGGCCAGCCCCAGCATTTT. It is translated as CASSSRDRGGQPQHF.

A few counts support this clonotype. CDR3 protein: CASSLVGDSPFKETQYF. Here the CDR3 DNA reads TGTGCCAGCAGCTTAGTGGGAGACAGTCCTTTTAAAGAGACCCAGTACTTC. The genes are TRBV7-9 and TRBJ2-5; TRBD1 or TRBD2 may be the D gene (5 bases each). The CDR3 is 17 amino acids. The ends were cut back, 1 base at V and 3 bases at J, with 18 bases in the middle. Germline values: CDR1 SEHNR, CDR2 FQNEAQ (reference sequence).

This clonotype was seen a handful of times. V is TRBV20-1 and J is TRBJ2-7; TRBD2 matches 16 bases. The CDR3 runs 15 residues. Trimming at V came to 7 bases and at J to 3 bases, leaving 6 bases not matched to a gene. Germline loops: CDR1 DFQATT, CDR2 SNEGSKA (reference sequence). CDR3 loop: CSVGTSGRANYEQYF. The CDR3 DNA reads TGCAGTGTCGGGACTAGCGGGAGGGCGAACTACGAGCAGTACTTC.

CDR3 bases: TGTGCCAGCAGCCAAGATGGAAGGGTAGACTCTGGAAACACCATATATTTT. The encoded protein is CASSQDGRVDSGNTIYF. The chain has TRBV4-2 and TRBJ1-3; D remains unclear. The CDR3 runs 17 residues. V lost 0 bases to trimming and J lost 0 bases, with 12 bases between them. Germline V gives CDR1 LGHNA, CDR2 YNFKEQ.

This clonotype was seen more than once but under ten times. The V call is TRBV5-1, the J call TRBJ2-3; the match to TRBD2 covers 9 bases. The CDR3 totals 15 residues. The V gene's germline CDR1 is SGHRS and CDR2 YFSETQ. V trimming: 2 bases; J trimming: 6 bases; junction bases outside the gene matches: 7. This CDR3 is CASSFEPGLADTQYF. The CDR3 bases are TGCGCCAGCAGCTTCGAACCGGGACTAGCTGATACGCAGTATTTT.

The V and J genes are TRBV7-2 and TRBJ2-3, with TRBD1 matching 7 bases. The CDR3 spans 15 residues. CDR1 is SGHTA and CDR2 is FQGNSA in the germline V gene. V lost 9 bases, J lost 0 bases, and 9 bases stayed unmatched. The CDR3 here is CASSRGRSSTDTQYF. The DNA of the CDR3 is TGTGCCAGTTCGAGGGGGCGATCTAGCACAGATACGCAGTATTTT.

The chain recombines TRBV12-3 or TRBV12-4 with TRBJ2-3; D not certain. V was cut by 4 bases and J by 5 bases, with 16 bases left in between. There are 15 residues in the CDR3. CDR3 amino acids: CASSYGPERGDTQYF. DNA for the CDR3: TGTGCCAGCAGTTACGGACCGGAAAGAGGAGATACGCAGTATTTT.

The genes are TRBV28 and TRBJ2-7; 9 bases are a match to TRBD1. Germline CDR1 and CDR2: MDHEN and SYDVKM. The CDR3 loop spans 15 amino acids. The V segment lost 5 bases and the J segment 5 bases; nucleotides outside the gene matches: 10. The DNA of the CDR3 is TGTGCCAGCAGTCCCCCCGGGACAGGGCGGAACGAGCAGTACTTC. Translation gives CASSPPGTGRNEQYF. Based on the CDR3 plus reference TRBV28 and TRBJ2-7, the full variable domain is DVKVTQSSRYLVKRTGEKVFLECVQDMDHENMFWYRQDPGLGLRLIYFSYDVKMKEKGDIPEGYSVSREKKERFSLILESASTNQTSMYLCASSPPGTGRNEQYFGPGTRLTVT.

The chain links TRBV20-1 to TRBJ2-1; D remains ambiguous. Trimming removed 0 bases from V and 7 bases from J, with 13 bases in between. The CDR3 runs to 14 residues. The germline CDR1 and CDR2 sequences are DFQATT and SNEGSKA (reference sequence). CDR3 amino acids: CSARDYTQMNEQFF. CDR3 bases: TGCAGTGCTAGAGATTATACCCAGATGAATGAGCAGTTCTTC.

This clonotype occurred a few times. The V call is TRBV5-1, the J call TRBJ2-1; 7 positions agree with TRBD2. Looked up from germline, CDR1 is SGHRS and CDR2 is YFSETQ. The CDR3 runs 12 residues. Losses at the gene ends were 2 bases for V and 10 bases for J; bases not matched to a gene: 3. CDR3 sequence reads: CASSFSGIEQFF. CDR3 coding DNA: TGCGCCAGCAGCTTCAGCGGGATCGAGCAGTTCTTC.

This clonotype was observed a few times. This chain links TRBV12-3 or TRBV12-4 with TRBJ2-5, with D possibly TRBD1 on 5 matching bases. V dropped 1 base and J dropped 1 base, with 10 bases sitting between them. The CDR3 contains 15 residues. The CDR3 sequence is CASSLDQGSQETQYF. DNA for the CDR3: TGTGCCAGCAGTTTAGACCAGGGATCCCAAGAGACCCAGTACTTC.

CDR3 region: CASHTGTKVYNEQFF. The CDR3 bases are TGCGCCTCCCATACCGGGACAAAGGTTTACAATGAGCAGTTCTTC. V is TRBV5-1 and J is TRBJ2-1; TRBD1 might be the D (6 bases). There are 15 residues in the CDR3. V gave up 10 bases and J gave up 4 bases, with 21 bases separating them. Germline V gene lookup returns CDR1 SGHRS and CDR2 YFSETQ.

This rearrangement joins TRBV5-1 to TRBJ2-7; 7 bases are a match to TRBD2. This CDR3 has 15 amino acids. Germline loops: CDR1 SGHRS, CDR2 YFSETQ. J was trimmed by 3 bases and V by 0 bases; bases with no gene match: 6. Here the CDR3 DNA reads TGCGCCAGCAGCTTGGGGAGCGGGGCTTACTACGAGCAGTACTTC. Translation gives CASSLGSGAYYEQYF.

The CDR3 reads CASSHTSGYYNEQFF. The CDR3 region has the DNA TGCGCCAGCAGCCATACTAGCGGATACTACAATGAGCAGTTCTTC. This sequence joins TRBV5-1 and TRBJ2-1; TRBD2 matches 8 bases. The CDR3 spans 15 residues. CDR1 SGHRS and CDR2 YFSETQ come from the germline V gene. J gave up 3 bases and V 4 bases, and 6 bases lay outside the gene matches.

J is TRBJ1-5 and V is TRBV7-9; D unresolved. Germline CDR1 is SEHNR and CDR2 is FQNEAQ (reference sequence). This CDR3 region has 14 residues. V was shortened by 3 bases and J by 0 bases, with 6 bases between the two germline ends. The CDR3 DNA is TGTGCCAGCAGCTTTGATATTAGCAATCAGCCCCAGCATTTT. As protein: CASSFDISNQPQHF.

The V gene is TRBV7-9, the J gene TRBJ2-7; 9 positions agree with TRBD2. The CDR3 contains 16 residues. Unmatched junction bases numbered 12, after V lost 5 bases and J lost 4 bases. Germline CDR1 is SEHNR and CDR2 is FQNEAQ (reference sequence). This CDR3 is CASSQVGAGGLYEQYF. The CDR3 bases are TGTGCCAGCAGCCAAGTGGGTGCGGGAGGGCTGTACGAGCAGTACTTC.

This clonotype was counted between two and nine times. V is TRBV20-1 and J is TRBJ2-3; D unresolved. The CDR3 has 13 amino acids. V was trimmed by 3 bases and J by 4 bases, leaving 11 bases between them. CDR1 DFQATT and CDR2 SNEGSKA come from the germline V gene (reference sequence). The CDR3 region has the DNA TGCAGTGCTAGGAGGTCGAGTTCAGATACGCAGTATTTT. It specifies CSARRSSSDTQYF.

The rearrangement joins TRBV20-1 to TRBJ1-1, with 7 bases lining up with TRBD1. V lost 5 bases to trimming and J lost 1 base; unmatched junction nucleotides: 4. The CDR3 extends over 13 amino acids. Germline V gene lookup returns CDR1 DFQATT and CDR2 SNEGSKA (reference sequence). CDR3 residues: CSAVRDRNTEAFF. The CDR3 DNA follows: TGCAGTGCTGTCCGGGACAGGAACACTGAAGCTTTCTTT.

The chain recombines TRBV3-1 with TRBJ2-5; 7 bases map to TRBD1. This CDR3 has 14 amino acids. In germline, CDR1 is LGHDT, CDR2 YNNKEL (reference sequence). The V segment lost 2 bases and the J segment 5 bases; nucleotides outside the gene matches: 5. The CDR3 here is CASSQPQGRETQYF. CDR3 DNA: TGTGCCAGCAGCCAACCACAGGGGCGGGAGACCCAGTACTTC.

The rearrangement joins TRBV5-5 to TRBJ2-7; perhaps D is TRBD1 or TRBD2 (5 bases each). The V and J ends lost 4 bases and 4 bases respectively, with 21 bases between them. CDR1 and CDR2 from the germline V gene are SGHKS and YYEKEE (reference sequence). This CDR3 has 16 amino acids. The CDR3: CASSRVGTAREYEQYF. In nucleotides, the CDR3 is TGTGCCAGCAGCCGCGTGGGAACAGCCAGGGAGTACGAGCAGTACTTC.

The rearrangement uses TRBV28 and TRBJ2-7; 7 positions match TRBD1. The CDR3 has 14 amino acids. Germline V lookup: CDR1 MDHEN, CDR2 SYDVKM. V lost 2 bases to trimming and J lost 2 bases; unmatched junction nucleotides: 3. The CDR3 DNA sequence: TGTGCCAGCAGTTTAACAGGGGACACCTACGAGCAGTACTTC. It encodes CASSLTGDTYEQYF.

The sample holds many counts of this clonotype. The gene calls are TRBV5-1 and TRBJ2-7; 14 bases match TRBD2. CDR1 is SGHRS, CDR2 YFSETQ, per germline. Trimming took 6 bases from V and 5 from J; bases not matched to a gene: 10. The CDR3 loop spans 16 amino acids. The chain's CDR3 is CASTTKRLAGGNEQYF. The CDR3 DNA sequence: TGCGCCAGCACCACCAAACGACTAGCGGGAGGGAACGAGCAGTACTTC.

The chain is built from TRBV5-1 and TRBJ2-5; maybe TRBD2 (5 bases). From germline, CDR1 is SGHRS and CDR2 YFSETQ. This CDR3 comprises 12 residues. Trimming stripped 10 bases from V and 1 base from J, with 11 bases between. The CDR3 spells CAPGEFQETQYF. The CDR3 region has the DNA TGCGCCCCCGGGGAGTTCCAAGAGACCCAGTACTTC.

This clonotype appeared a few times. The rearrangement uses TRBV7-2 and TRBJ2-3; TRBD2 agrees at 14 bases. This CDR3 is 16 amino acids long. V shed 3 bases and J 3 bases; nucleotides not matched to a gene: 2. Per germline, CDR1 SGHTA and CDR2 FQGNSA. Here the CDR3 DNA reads TGTGCCAGCAGCTTCGGACTAGCGGGAGGAACAGATACGCAGTATTTT. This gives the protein CASSFGLAGGTDTQYF.

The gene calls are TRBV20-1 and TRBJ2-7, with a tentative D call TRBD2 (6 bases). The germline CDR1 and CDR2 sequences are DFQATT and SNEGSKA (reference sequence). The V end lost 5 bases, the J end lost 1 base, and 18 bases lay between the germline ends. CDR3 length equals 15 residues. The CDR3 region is CSAQFSRDRSYEQYF. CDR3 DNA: TGCAGTGCTCAGTTTTCGCGGGATAGATCCTACGAGCAGTACTTC.

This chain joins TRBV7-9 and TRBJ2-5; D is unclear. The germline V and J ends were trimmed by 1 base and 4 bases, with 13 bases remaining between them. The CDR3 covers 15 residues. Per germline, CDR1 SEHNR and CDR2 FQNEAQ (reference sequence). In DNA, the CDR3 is TGTGCCAGCAGCTTAGGGCCCTCCTTGGGAGAGACCCAGTACTTC. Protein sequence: CASSLGPSLGETQYF.

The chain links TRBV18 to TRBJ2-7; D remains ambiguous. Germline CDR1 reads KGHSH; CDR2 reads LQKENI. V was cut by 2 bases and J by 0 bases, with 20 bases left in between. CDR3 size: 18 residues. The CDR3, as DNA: TGTGCCAGCTCACCAGTCTCCACTTCCCTTGTGAGCTCCTACGAGCAGTACTTC. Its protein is CASSPVSTSLVSSYEQYF.